The entry below describes one TCR beta chain. Antigen unknown. The PCR employed 60 Vbeta primers together with 13 Jbeta primers. The method was immunoSEQ multiplex PCR; TCRdb's version includes in-frame clones alone and lacks a portion of them. Among roughly 180,000 clones, approximately 80% were seen once, and the ten largest hold 4.5%. This entry comes from a study of cytomegalovirus exposure and HLA in healthy donors. Points from the study as a whole: Association of a missense DCLRE1C variant with TCR beta V- and J-gene trimming was reported in a later analysis. The study put under 200 TCR beta chains on its list as cytomegalovirus-associated. A likely sequencing artifact accounted for one observed cluster of highly shared sequence variants. According to an earlier analysis, most TCR beta V segments yielded productive rearrangements about 87% or about 30% of the time.

V was trimmed by 0 bases and J by 3 bases, leaving 10 bases between them. The CDR3 loop spans 14 amino acids. Germline-derived CDR1 and CDR2 are SGHRS and YFSETQ. Sequencing was carried out using PBMCs. The chain is built from TRBV5-1 and TRBJ2-7, with D tentatively TRBD2 (6 bases). This TCR was sampled from a woman aged 45-65 years in good health and CMV-seropositive. CDR3 sequence (DNA): TGCGCCAGCAGCTTGGCTAGCGAACACTACGAGCAGTACTTC. Protein product: CASSLASEHYEQYF. The complete variable domain, with remaining parts taken from reference TRBV5-1 and TRBJ2-7, reads KAGVTQTPRYLIKTRGQQVTLSCSPISGHRSVSWYQQTPGQGLQFLFEYFSETQRNKGNFPGRFSGRQFSNSRSEMNVSTLELGDSALYLCASSLASEHYEQYFGPGTRLTVT.